This TCR beta chain was recovered during a study of response to subunit inactivated influenza vaccine (dated by TCRdb to the late 2010s). General notes on the study: Deep quantitative profiling of the T cell receptor repertoire was used in the study to follow responses to a trivalent subunit inactivated influenza vaccine.

The library was obtained by RT-PCR. TCRdb shows the sequencer as Illumina HiSeq 2500. The raw public data were reprocessed by TCRdb itself: fastp quality trimming at Q25, MiXCR clonotype calling, in-frame beta chains only. Rows with a matching CDR3 protein are joined into one entry that keeps the most common DNA and genes. This sample comprises fewer than 750,000 distinct CDR3 sequences, 14% of them detected only once. The ten largest account for around 10% of the sample. On this clonotype itself: Its antigen is unknown. No qualities accompany the bases; no much larger clone lies one base away.

The CDR3 contains 14 residues, cysteine and phenylalanine counted. The CDR3 DNA has 42 bases and is translated from base 1. CDR1 and CDR2, per the germline V gene (reference sequence), are MNHEY and SMNVEV. Trimming removed 5 bases from V and 6 bases from J; the gene matches leave 10 bases unexplained. Results and caveats for the whole study, not just this receptor: According to the authors, only a limited number of new T cells may be recruited by each seasonal influenza vaccination.

The rearrangement joined TRBV27 to TRBJ2-7, with 7 central nucleotides matching TRBD2. The starting material was PBMCs from blood, obtained 11 to 12 days after vaccination. This clonotype was obtained from a man over 45 who received an inactivated influenza vaccine. Donor details come from another sample of the same person, matched by shared clones. This receptor has the CDR3 CASSPPGLVTEQYF. The sequence in DNA is TGTGCCAGCAGTCCTCCTGGACTAGTGACCGAGCAGTACTTC.